Below are 25 T cell receptor beta chains sequenced from a single sample in a study of lymphopenia after photon versus proton radiotherapy. Generated by immunoSEQ multiplex PCR, the TCRdb table keeps only in-frame clones and is missing some. In the table there are about 160,000 clones, 80% to 90% of which are singletons. This specimen consisted of peripheral blood, obtained from a patient treated with photon-based radiotherapy. The source of these receptors is a middle-aged man with gastric cancer.

The J gene is TRBJ2-1, the V gene TRBV4-1, with D possibly being TRBD1 (5 bases). There are 17 residues in the CDR3. V gave up 0 bases and J gave up 4 bases, with 16 bases separating them. From germline, CDR1 is MGHRA and CDR2 YSYEKL. In nucleotides, the CDR3 is TGCGCCAGCAGCCAAGAGTGGGGCAGCTCAACTTACAATGAGCAGTTCTTC. Translating gives CASSQEWGSSTYNEQFF.

The chain has TRBV2 and TRBJ2-4; the D gene is possibly TRBD2 (5 bases). V lost 4 bases and J 3 bases, leaving 10 bases between the germline ends. The CDR3 totals 14 residues. Germline values: CDR1 SNHLY, CDR2 FYNNEI. CDR3 in amino acids: CASSGELLKNIQYF. CDR3 DNA: TGTGCCAGCAGTGGGGAGCTACTCAAAAACATTCAGTACTTC.

The table lists this clone with a count of one. The chain recombines TRBV6-6 with TRBJ2-7; 7 nucleotides align to TRBD2. V trimming: 6 bases; J trimming: 0 bases; junction bases outside the gene matches: 5. Germline CDR1 MNHNY, CDR2 SVGAGI (reference sequence). This CDR3 has 14 amino acids. The CDR3 here is CASSSGGGSYEQYF. CDR3 nucleotides: TGTGCCAGCAGCTCCGGCGGGGGCTCCTACGAGCAGTACTTC.

The genes are TRBV5-4 and TRBJ2-3, with 10 bases aligning to TRBD2. The ends lost 5 bases at V and 2 bases at J; junction bases unmatched: 5. This CDR3 spans 15 amino acids. Germline CDR1 is SGHNT and CDR2 is YYREEE (reference sequence). This CDR3 reads CASRRAGGPTDTQYF. CDR3 bases: TGTGCCAGCAGACGAGCGGGAGGGCCCACAGATACGCAGTATTTT. Full variable domain (outside the CDR3, taken from reference TRBV5-4 and TRBJ2-3): ETGVTQSPTHLIKTRGQQVTLRCSSQSGHNTVSWYQQALGQGPQFIFQYYREEENGRGNFPPRFSGLQFPNYSSELNVNALELDDSALYLCASRRAGGPTDTQYFGPGTRLTVL.

In regard to this clone: A junction boundary mismatches the germline segment, possibly from a read error. J is TRBJ1-1 and V is TRBV4-2; D uncertain. From germline, CDR1 is LGHNA and CDR2 YNFKEQ. The CDR3 extends over 14 amino acids. The CDR3 loop reads CTSSQDTRNTEAFF. The CDR3 DNA reads as TGTACCAGCAGCCAAGACACGAGGAACACTGAAGCTTTCTTT.

The rearrangement joins TRBV19 to TRBJ2-1, with D maybe TRBD1 (6 bases). The CDR3 covers 16 residues. V lost 2 bases and J lost 0, with 11 bases in between. CDR1 is LNHDA, CDR2 SQIVND, per germline (reference sequence). The CDR3, as DNA: TGTGCCAGTAGTATAAAAACAGGGCTCTCCTACAATGAGCAGTTCTTC. Its protein is CASSIKTGLSYNEQFF.

The chain recombines TRBV27 with TRBJ1-1; 8 bases line up with TRBD1. CDR3 length equals 17 residues. V gave up 3 bases and J gave up 5 bases; unmatched junction bases: 14. In germline, CDR1 is MNHEY, CDR2 SMNVEV (reference sequence). The chain's CDR3 is CASSFRLLQGARTEAFF. The DNA of the CDR3 is TGTGCCAGCAGTTTCCGGCTCCTCCAGGGGGCGCGGACTGAAGCTTTCTTT.

Here the CDR3 reads CASSDSSSPWGSYEQYF. The CDR3 nucleotides read TGCGCCAGCAGCGACTCTAGCTCCCCCTGGGGTTCCTACGAGCAGTACTTC. The J gene is TRBJ2-7, the V gene TRBV5-1, with D maybe TRBD2 (5 bases). This CDR3 is built from 17 residues. The V and J ends lost 4 bases and 1 base respectively, with 21 bases between them. Germline V gene sequence: CDR1 SGHRS, CDR2 YFSETQ.

The chain recombines TRBV18 with TRBJ2-7, with D perhaps TRBD1 (5 bases). Germline V lookup: CDR1 KGHSH, CDR2 LQKENI. There are 13 residues in the CDR3. Trimming left V 2 bases short and J 6 bases short, with 11 bases between. DNA for the CDR3: TGTGCCAGCTCACCAGTAAACCAGGGCGAGCAGTACTTC. Protein product: CASSPVNQGEQYF.

Note on this clone: A read error may account for a junction end that differs from germline. The V gene is TRBV23-1, the J gene TRBJ2-7, with D unclear. TRBV23-1 is flagged as an ORF with uncertain function. The CDR3 is 14 residues long. The CDR3 sequence is CASSQFQGSYEQYF. The CDR3 nucleotides read TGCGCCAGCAGCCAATTCCAAGGATCCTACGAGCAGTACTTC.

This clone appeared once. The chain carries TRBV15 and TRBJ2-3; 8 bases match TRBD2. Unmatched junction bases numbered 5, after V lost 3 bases and J lost 0 bases. The CDR3 contains 16 residues. The V gene's germline CDR1 is LNHNV and CDR2 YYDKDF (reference sequence). The chain's CDR3 is CATSRALAASTDTQYF. The CDR3 DNA follows: TGTGCCACCAGCAGGGCACTAGCGGCTAGCACAGATACGCAGTATTTT.

This chain joins TRBV9 and TRBJ2-3; 13 bases line up with TRBD2. The CDR3 totals 17 residues. Germline V gives CDR1 SGDLS, CDR2 YYNGEE. V was pared by 0 bases and J by 3 bases, with 4 bases of the junction left unmatched. The CDR3 DNA is TGTGCCAGCAGCGTAGTTGGACTAGCGGGAGTGACAGATACGCAGTATTTT. Translating it yields CASSVVGLAGVTDTQYF.

The V and J genes are TRBV4-1 and TRBJ1-1, with a weak D call TRBD1 (6 bases). V was clipped by 4 bases and J by 2 bases, with 14 bases between them. This CDR3 has 15 residues. Germline V gene data show CDR1 as MGHRA and CDR2 as YSYEKL. The chain's CDR3 is CASSRGRGQNTEAFF. CDR3 DNA sequence: TGCGCCAGCAGCCGCGGAAGGGGACAAAACACTGAAGCTTTCTTT.

This clone showed up just once. The gene calls are TRBV19 and TRBJ2-5; 7 positions match TRBD1. The V and J ends lost 3 bases and 4 bases, in that order; junction bases with no gene match: 8. Germline CDR1 LNHDA, CDR2 SQIVND (reference sequence). This CDR3 spans 15 amino acids. The CDR3 region is CASSIGQVGGETQYF. The CDR3 nucleotides are TGTGCCAGTAGTATCGGACAGGTTGGGGGAGAGACCCAGTACTTC.

V usage is TRBV9 and J usage is TRBJ2-1; D remains ambiguous. The CDR3 loop spans 16 amino acids. The ends were cut back, 0 bases at V and 0 bases at J, with 10 bases in the middle. The germline gives CDR1 SGDLS, CDR2 YYNGEE. CDR3 in DNA: TGTGCCAGCAGCGTAGGTGTAGAAAGCTCCTACAATGAGCAGTTCTTC. Its protein is CASSVGVESSYNEQFF.

This sequence joins TRBV9 and TRBJ2-3; tentatively, D is TRBD1 (5 bases). Looked up from germline, CDR1 is SGDLS and CDR2 is YYNGEE. Trimming removed 3 bases from V and 1 base from J, with 12 bases in between. CDR3 length equals 15 residues. CDR3 residues: CASSATGRRTDTQYF. The CDR3 coding sequence is TGTGCCAGCAGCGCAACAGGCAGACGCACAGATACGCAGTATTTT.

The chain has TRBV30 and TRBJ2-7; D unresolved. V gave up 2 bases and J gave up 2 bases, with 7 bases separating them. This CDR3 is 12 amino acids long. The germline CDR1 and CDR2 sequences are GTSNPN and SVGIG (reference sequence). The CDR3 protein is CAWSSRTYEQYF. The CDR3 bases are TGTGCCTGGAGTTCCAGAACCTACGAGCAGTACTTC.

This rearrangement joins TRBV12-5 to TRBJ2-7; D is ambiguous. Germline loops: CDR1 LGHNT, CDR2 FRNRAP. Trimming took 4 bases from V and 0 from J, leaving 7 bases between them. The CDR3 spans 13 residues. The CDR3 is CASGSDLSYEQYF. The CDR3 DNA reads TGTGCTAGTGGTTCGGACCTCTCCTACGAGCAGTACTTC.

The chain has TRBV19 and TRBJ1-5; TRBD1 matches at 8 bases. The CDR3 is 16 amino acids. Germline values: CDR1 LNHDA, CDR2 SQIVND (reference sequence). J lost 2 bases, V lost 6 bases, and 9 bases had no gene match. The CDR3 nucleotides read TGTGCCAGTAGATTGGACAGGGAGGGTGGCAATCAGCCCCAGCATTTT. This sequence encodes CASRLDREGGNQPQHF.

The CDR3 spells CASSVGTGLYEQYF. The CDR3 DNA reads TGTGCCAGCAGCGTAGGAACAGGGCTCTACGAGCAGTACTTC. The V gene is TRBV9, the J gene TRBJ2-7, with D possibly matching TRBD1 (6 bases). The germline V gene encodes CDR1 SGDLS and CDR2 YYNGEE. V lost 0 bases and J lost 3, with 10 bases in between. This CDR3 region has 14 residues.

V is TRBV2 and J is TRBJ2-1; no reliable D call. The CDR3 is made up of 11 amino acids. Trimming pared 3 bases from V and 10 bases from J, leaving 7 bases between. Looked up from germline, CDR1 is SNHLY and CDR2 is FYNNEI. CDR3 bases: TGTGCCAGCAGTGATGAGGCAGAGCAGTTCTTC. This encodes CASSDEAEQFF.

The genes are TRBV18 and TRBJ1-2; 8 bases map to TRBD1. The CDR3 is 14 amino acids. The J segment lost 2 bases and the V segment lost 4 bases, leaving 3 bases of the junction unmatched. In germline, CDR1 is KGHSH, CDR2 LQKENI. CDR3 sequence (DNA): TGTGCCAGCTCACTGGGACAGGCCAACTATGGCTACACCTTC. This translates into CASSLGQANYGYTF.

The sample holds one count of this clone. V and J are TRBV6-1 and TRBJ1-2; D perhaps matches TRBD1 (6 bases). Trimming stripped 2 bases from V and 7 bases from J, with 14 bases between. This CDR3 contains 14 residues. Per the germline V gene, CDR1 is MNHNS and CDR2 is SASEGT. CDR3 in amino acids: CASSETGRGGGYTF. The DNA of the CDR3 is TGTGCCAGCAGTGAAACAGGGAGGGGCGGTGGCTACACCTTC.

The rearrangement uses TRBV27 and TRBJ2-7; the D gene is possibly TRBD2 (6 bases). The germline V gene encodes CDR1 MNHEY and CDR2 SMNVEV (reference sequence). This CDR3 has 14 residues. With 6 bases removed from V and 6 bases from J, the gap between germline ends came to 18 bases. CDR3 DNA: TGTGCCAGCAGCCTAACGGGAGTAGTAGGCGAGCAGTACTTC. It codes for CASSLTGVVGEQYF.

This sequence joins TRBV25-1 and TRBJ2-5, with D possibly TRBD2 on 6 matching bases. Germline assignment: CDR1 MGHDK and CDR2 SYGVNS. The CDR3 consists of 13 residues. V was trimmed by 9 bases and J by 2 bases, leaving 13 bases between them. The CDR3 DNA follows: TGTGCCAGAGAGAAGGAGGGTCAAGAGACCCAGTACTTC. Translating it yields CAREKEGQETQYF.